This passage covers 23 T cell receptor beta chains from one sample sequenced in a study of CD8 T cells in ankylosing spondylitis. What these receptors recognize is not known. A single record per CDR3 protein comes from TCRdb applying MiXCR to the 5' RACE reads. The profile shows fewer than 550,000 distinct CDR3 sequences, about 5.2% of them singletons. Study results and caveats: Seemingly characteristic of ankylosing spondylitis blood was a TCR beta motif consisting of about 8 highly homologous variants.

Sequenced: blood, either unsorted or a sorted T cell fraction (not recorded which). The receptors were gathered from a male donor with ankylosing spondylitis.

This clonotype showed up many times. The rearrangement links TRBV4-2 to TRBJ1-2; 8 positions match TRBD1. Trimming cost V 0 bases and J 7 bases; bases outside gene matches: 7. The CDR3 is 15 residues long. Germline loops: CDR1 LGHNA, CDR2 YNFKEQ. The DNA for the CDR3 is TGTGCCAGCAGCCAAGAGGGGACAGGAGGTCGTGGCTACACCTTC. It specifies CASSQEGTGGRGYTF.

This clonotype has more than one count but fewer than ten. Here the CDR3 DNA reads TGCGCCAGCAAGGTTGACCCCCACCAAGAGACCCAGTACTTC. This encodes CASKVDPHQETQYF. The chain joins TRBV5-1 to TRBJ2-5, with no clear D. V lost 6 bases and J 0 bases, leaving 12 bases between the germline ends. Looked up from germline, CDR1 is SGHRS and CDR2 is YFSETQ. This CDR3 has 14 residues.

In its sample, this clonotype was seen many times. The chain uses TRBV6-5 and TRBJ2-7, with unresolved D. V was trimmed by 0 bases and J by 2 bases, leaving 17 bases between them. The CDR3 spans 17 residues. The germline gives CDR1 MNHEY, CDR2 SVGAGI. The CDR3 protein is CASSYSPDGWTPYEQYF. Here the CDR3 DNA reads TGTGCCAGCAGTTACTCCCCGGACGGGTGGACCCCCTACGAGCAGTACTTC.

This CDR3 reads CASSRQGPIAGANVLTF. The CDR3 bases are TGTGCCAGCAGCCGACAGGGGCCTATTGCTGGGGCCAACGTCCTGACTTTC. The chain joins TRBV6-1 to TRBJ2-6; 8 nucleotides line up with TRBD1. Looked up from germline, CDR1 is MNHNS and CDR2 is SASEGT. V dropped 6 bases and J dropped 2; count of bases not matched to a gene: 9. The length of the CDR3 is 17 residues.

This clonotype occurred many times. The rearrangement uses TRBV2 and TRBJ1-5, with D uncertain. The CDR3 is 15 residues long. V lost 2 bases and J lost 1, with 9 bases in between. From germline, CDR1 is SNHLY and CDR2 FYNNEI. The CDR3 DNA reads TGTGCCAGCAGTGAACTGGGAGGCAGCAATCAGCCCCAGCATTTT. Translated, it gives CASSELGGSNQPQHF.

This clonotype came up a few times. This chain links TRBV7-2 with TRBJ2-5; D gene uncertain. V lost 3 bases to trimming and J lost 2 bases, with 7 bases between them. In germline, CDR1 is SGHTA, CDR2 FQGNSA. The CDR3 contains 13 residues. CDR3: CASSFSTQETQYF. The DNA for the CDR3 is TGTGCCAGCAGCTTCAGCACACAAGAGACCCAGTACTTC.

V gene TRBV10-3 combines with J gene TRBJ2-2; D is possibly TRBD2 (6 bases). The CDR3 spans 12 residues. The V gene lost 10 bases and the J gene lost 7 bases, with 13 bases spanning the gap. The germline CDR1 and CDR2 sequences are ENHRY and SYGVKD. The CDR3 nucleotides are TGTGCCACCCGCGGGGCACACGGGGAGCTGTTTTTT. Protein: CATRGAHGELFF.

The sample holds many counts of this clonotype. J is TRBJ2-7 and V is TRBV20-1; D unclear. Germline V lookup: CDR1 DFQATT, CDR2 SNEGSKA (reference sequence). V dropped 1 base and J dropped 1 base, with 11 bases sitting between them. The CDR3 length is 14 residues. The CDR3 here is CSARVGRRSYEQYF. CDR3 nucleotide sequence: TGCAGTGCTAGAGTCGGGCGTCGATCCTACGAGCAGTACTTC.

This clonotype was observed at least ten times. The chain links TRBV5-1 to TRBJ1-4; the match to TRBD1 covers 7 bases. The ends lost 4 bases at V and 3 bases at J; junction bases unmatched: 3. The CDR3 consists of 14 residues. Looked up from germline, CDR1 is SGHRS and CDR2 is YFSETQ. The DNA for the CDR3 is TGCGCCAGCAGCGGGGGACAGCCTAATGAAAAACTGTTTTTT. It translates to CASSGGQPNEKLFF.

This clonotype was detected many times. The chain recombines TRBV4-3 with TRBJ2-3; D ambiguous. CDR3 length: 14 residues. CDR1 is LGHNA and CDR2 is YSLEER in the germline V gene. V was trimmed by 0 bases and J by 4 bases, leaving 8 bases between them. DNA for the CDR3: TGCGCCAGCAGCCAAGATCAGAGGTCAGATACGCAGTATTTT. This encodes CASSQDQRSDTQYF.

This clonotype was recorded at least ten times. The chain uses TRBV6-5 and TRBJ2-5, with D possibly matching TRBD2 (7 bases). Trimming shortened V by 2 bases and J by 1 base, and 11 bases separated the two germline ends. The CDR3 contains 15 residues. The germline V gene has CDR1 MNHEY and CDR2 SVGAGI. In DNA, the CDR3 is TGTGCCAGCAGTTACGGGGGGGCCGTCCAAGAGACCCAGTACTTC. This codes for CASSYGGAVQETQYF.

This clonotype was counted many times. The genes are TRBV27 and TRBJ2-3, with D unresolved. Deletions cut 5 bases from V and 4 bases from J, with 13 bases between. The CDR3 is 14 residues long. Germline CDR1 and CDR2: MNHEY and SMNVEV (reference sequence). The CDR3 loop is CASSLLLDPDTQYF. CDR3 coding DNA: TGTGCCAGCAGTCTACTCCTAGATCCAGATACGCAGTATTTT.

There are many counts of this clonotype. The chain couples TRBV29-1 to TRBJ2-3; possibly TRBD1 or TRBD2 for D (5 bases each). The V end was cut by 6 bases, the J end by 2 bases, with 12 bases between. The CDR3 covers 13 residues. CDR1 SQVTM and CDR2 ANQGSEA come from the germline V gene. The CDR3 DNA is TGCAGCGTCCGGGGCGCCTACACAGATACGCAGTATTTT. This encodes CSVRGAYTDTQYF.

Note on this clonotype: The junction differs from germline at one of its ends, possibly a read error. The CDR3 loop is CASSLRLAGLGEQYF. CDR3 in DNA: TGTGCTAGCAGCTTACGGCTAGCGGGGTTGGGTGAGCAGTACTTC. The rearrangement joins TRBV7-7 to TRBJ2-7; TRBD2 matches 9 bases. Germline values: CDR1 SSHAT, CDR2 FNYEAQ (reference sequence). This CDR3 has 15 residues. The full variable domain, rest sourced from reference TRBV7-7 and TRBJ2-7, is GAGVSQSPRYKVTKRGQDVTLRCDPISSHATLYWYQQALGQGPEFLTYFNYEAQPDKSGLPSDRFSAERPEGSISTLTIQRTEQRDSAMYRCASSLRLAGLGEQYFGPGTRLTVT.

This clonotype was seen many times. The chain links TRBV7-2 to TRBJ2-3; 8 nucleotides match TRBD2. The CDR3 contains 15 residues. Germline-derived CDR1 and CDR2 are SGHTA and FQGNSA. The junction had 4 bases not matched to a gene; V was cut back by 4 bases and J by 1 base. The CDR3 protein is CASSSMTSGTDTQYF. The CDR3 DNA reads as TGTGCCAGCAGCTCCATGACTAGCGGCACAGATACGCAGTATTTT.

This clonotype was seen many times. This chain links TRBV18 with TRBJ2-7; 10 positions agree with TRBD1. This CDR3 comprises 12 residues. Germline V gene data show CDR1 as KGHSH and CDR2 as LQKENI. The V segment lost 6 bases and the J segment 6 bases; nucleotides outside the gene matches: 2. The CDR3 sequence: CASSGTGVEQYF. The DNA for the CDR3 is TGTGCCAGCTCCGGGACAGGGGTCGAGCAGTACTTC. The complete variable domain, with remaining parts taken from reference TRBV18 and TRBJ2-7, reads NAGVMQNPRHLVRRRGQEARLRCSPMKGHSHVYWYRQLPEEGLKFMVYLQKENIIDESGMPKERFSAEFPKEGPSILRIQQVVRGDSAAYFCASSGTGVEQYFGPGTRLTVT.

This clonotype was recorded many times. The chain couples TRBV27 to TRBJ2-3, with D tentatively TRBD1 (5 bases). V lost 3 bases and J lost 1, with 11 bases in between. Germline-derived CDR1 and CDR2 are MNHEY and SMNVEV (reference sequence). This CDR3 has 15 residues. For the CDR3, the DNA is TGTGCCAGCAGTTTTCTCCCCAGGGGCACAGATACGCAGTATTTT. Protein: CASSFLPRGTDTQYF.

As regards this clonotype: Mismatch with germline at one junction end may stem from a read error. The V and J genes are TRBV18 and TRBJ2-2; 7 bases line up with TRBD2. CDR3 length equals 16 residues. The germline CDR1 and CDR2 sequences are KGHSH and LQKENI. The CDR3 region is CASSPRQAGNPGELFF. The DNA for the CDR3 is TGTGCCAGCTCACCCCGCCAAGCGGGGAACCCCGGGGAGCTGTTTTTT. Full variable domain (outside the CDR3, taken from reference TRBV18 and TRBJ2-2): NAGVMQNPRHLVRRRGQEARLRCSPMKGHSHVYWYRQLPEEGLKFMVYLQKENIIDESGMPKERFSAEFPKEGPSILRIQQVVRGDSAAYFCASSPRQAGNPGELFFGEGSRLTVL.

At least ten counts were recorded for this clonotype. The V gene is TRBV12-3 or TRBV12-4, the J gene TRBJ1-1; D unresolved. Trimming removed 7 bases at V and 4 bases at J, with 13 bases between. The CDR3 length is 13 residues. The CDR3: CASTGRLITEAFF. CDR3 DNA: TGTGCCAGCACCGGGAGGCTAATCACTGAAGCTTTCTTT.

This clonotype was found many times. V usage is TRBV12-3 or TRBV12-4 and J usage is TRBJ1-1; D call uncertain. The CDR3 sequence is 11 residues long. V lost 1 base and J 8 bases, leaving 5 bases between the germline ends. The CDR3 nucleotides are TGTGCCAGCAGTTTAGTACAGGAAGCTTTCTTT. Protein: CASSLVQEAFF.

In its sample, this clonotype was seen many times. The CDR3 region has the DNA TGCAGTGCTCACCGACAGGGAATGAACACTGAAGCTTTCTTT. Translated, it gives CSAHRQGMNTEAFF. The chain couples TRBV20-1 to TRBJ1-1, with TRBD1 matching over 7 bases. The CDR3 contains 14 residues. CDR1 and CDR2 (germline): DFQATT, SNEGSKA (reference sequence). The junction had 6 bases not matched to a gene; V was cut back by 5 bases and J by 0 bases.

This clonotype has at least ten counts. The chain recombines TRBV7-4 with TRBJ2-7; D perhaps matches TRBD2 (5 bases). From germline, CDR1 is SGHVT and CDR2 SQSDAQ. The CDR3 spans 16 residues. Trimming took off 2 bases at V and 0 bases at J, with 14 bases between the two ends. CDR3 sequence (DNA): TGTGCCAGCAGCTTAAAGGTTGGCGGGCCCTCCTACGAGCAGTACTTC. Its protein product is CASSLKVGGPSYEQYF. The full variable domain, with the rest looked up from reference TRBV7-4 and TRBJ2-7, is GAGVSQSPRYKVAKRGRDVALRCDSISGHVTLYWYRQTLGQGSEVLTYSQSDAQRDKSGRPSGRFSAERPERSVSTLKIQRTEQGDSAVYLCASSLKVGGPSYEQYFGPGTRLTVT.

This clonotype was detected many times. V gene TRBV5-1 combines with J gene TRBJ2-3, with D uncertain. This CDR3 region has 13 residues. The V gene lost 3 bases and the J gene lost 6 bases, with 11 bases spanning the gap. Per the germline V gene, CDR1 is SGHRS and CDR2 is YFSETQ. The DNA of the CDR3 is TGCGCCAGCAGCTCTGGGCAAGCGGATACGCAGTATTTT. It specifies CASSSGQADTQYF.